Presented here are 21 T cell receptor beta chains from one specimen sequenced in a study of blood T cell repertoires in COVID-19. Some clones are missing from TCRdb's copy, which holds only in-frame ones; the method was immunoSEQ multiplex PCR. The sample shows 52,000 or so clones, around 86% of them seen only once. Sequenced: peripheral blood. The source of these receptors is a man older than 75 with acute or convalescent COVID-19.

There are a few counts of this clone. The chain combines TRBV3-1 (or the pseudogene TRBV3-2) with TRBJ2-5, with 8 bases fitting TRBD2. The germline V gene encodes CDR1 LGHDT and CDR2 YNNKEL (reference sequence). V gave up 1 base and J gave up 5 bases; unmatched junction bases: 9. The CDR3 totals 16 residues. CDR3 loop: CASSQAGSGAVETQYF. For the CDR3, the DNA is TGTGCCAGCAGCCAAGCGGGTAGCGGGGCTGTTGAGACCCAGTACTTC.

This chain joins TRBV7-6 and TRBJ2-2; the D gene is possibly TRBD2 (5 bases). This CDR3 spans 17 amino acids. V was cut by 1 base and J by 5 bases, with 17 bases left in between. Germline-derived CDR1 and CDR2 are SGHVS and FNYEAQ. The CDR3 here is CASSLGGPGFPTGELFF. The CDR3 nucleotides are TGTGCCAGCAGCTTAGGAGGGCCAGGTTTCCCAACCGGGGAGCTGTTTTTT. The complete variable domain, with remaining parts taken from reference TRBV7-6 and TRBJ2-2, reads GAGVSQSPRYKVTKRGQDVALRCDPISGHVSLYWYRQALGQGPEFLTYFNYEAQQDKSGLPNDRFSAERPEGSISTLTIQRTEQRDSAMYRCASSLGGPGFPTGELFFGEGSRLTVL.

This clone was detected ten times or more. The chain combines TRBV7-9 with TRBJ2-5; no firm D call. With 1 base removed from V and 2 bases from J, the gap between germline ends came to 14 bases. CDR1 SEHNR and CDR2 FQNEAQ come from the germline V gene (reference sequence). The length of the CDR3 is 16 residues. The CDR3 reads CASSLVAEQPQETQYF. The DNA for the CDR3 is TGTGCCAGCAGCTTAGTGGCAGAACAACCTCAAGAGACCCAGTACTTC. Full variable domain (missing parts from reference TRBV7-9 and TRBJ2-5): DTGVSQNPRHKITKRGQNVTFRCDPISEHNRLYWYRQTLGQGPEFLTYFQNEAQLEKSRLLSDRFSAERPKGSFSTLEIQRTEQGDSAMYLCASSLVAEQPQETQYFGPGTRLLVL.

The chain employs TRBV28 and TRBJ2-7; D possibly corresponds to TRBD2 (5 bases). The CDR3 extends over 12 amino acids. Trimming removed 8 bases at V and 3 bases at J, with 11 bases between. Germline lookup yields CDR1 MDHEN and CDR2 SYDVKM. CDR3 region: CASGPGNYEQYF. CDR3 sequence (DNA): TGTGCCAGCGGCCCGGGGAACTACGAGCAGTACTTC.

The V call is TRBV2, the J call TRBJ2-7; 8 positions agree with TRBD2. The CDR3 is 16 amino acids. The trim removed 3 bases at V and 2 bases at J, leaving 9 bases unmatched. Germline V gene data show CDR1 as SNHLY and CDR2 as FYNNEI. This chain's CDR3 is CASSDGTGGPTYEQYF. In DNA form, the CDR3 reads TGTGCCAGCAGTGATGGGACGGGGGGGCCCACCTACGAGCAGTACTTC.

This chain connects TRBV11-2 to TRBJ1-1; 8 bases are shared with TRBD1. Germline values: CDR1 SGHAT, CDR2 FQNNGV. The CDR3 sequence is 16 residues long. V lost 5 bases, J lost 0 bases, and 8 bases stayed unmatched. The CDR3 coding sequence is TGTGCCAGCAGCCCCCTCGGACAGGGCTTGAACACTGAAGCTTTCTTT. Its protein product is CASSPLGQGLNTEAFF.

The chain recombines TRBV7-2 with TRBJ1-2; 7 bases line up with TRBD1. The germline V gene encodes CDR1 SGHTA and CDR2 FQGNSA. V dropped 5 bases and J dropped 6; count of bases not matched to a gene: 9. This CDR3 region has 14 residues. The CDR3 protein is CASSIGQAGNGYTF. CDR3 sequence (DNA): TGTGCCAGCAGCATAGGACAGGCGGGTAATGGCTACACCTTC.

This rearrangement joins TRBV24-1 to TRBJ2-3, with 11 bases aligning to TRBD1. The germline CDR1 and CDR2 sequences are KGHDR and SFDVKD. The CDR3 has 16 amino acids. The V and J ends lost 4 bases and 5 bases, in that order; junction bases with no gene match: 7. In DNA, the CDR3 is TGTGCCACCAGTGACCTCGGACAGGGGGCGAAAGATACGCAGTATTTT. It specifies CATSDLGQGAKDTQYF.

The rearrangement links TRBV6-5 to TRBJ1-3; TRBD1 matches 7 bases. Germline loops: CDR1 MNHEY, CDR2 SVGAGI. The CDR3 sequence is 14 residues long. Unmatched junction bases numbered 3, after V lost 7 bases and J lost 0 bases. CDR3 sequence reads: CASTDRVSGNTIYF. CDR3 sequence (DNA): TGTGCCAGCACCGACAGGGTCTCTGGAAACACCATATATTTT.

The rearrangement uses TRBV5-1 and TRBJ2-3; 16 positions match TRBD2. Germline CDR1 and CDR2: SGHRS and YFSETQ. V shed 5 bases and J 6 bases; nucleotides not matched to a gene: 12. The CDR3 loop spans 18 amino acids. CDR3 sequence: CASRSGTSGGAGTDTQYF. The DNA for the CDR3 is TGCGCCAGCAGATCCGGGACTAGCGGGGGGGCAGGAACGGATACGCAGTATTTT.

J is TRBJ2-3 and V is TRBV19; D is undetermined. Germline CDR1 reads LNHDA; CDR2 reads SQIVND (reference sequence). This CDR3 comprises 13 residues. With 5 bases removed from V and 4 bases from J, the gap between germline ends came to 10 bases. This CDR3 is CASSLIGADTQYF. CDR3 in DNA: TGTGCCAGTAGTCTGATAGGAGCAGATACGCAGTATTTT.

The J gene is TRBJ1-2, the V gene TRBV6-5; the match to TRBD1 covers 7 bases. Germline V gives CDR1 MNHEY, CDR2 SVGAGI. This CDR3 comprises 14 residues. The V gene end was trimmed by 4 bases and the J gene end by 7 bases; junction bases not matched to a gene: 9. CDR3 sequence (DNA): TGTGCCAGCAGTTTTTCCAGGGGGTGGAGTGGCTACACCTTC. Protein product: CASSFSRGWSGYTF.

The sample holds a few counts of this clone. V and J are TRBV6-1 and TRBJ2-7; tentatively, D is TRBD1 (5 bases). Deletions cut 5 bases from V and 7 bases from J, with 9 bases between. Germline values: CDR1 MNHNS, CDR2 SASEGT. The CDR3 extends over 11 amino acids. DNA for the CDR3: TGTGCCAGCAGTCAGACAGATGAGCAGTACTTC. Protein sequence: CASSQTDEQYF.

The CDR3 region is CSVGGLARENEQFF. DNA of the CDR3: TGCAGCGTTGGGGGACTAGCGAGGGAAAATGAGCAGTTCTTC. The chain is built from TRBV29-1 and TRBJ2-1; 10 positions agree with TRBD2. The CDR3 length is 14 residues. The V gene's germline CDR1 is SQVTM and CDR2 ANQGSEA. J lost 7 bases, V lost 4 bases, and 7 bases had no gene match.

The V call is TRBV10-3, the J call TRBJ1-2; D is possibly TRBD1 (6 bases). Between the trimmed V and J ends, which lost 10 bases and 5 bases, there was a span of 14 bases. CDR3 size: 12 residues. Germline V CDR1 and CDR2: ENHRY, SYGVKD. CDR3: CASRGGAYGYTF. CDR3 bases: TGTGCCAGCCGGGGGGGGGCGTATGGCTACACCTTC.

CDR3 protein: CASTPRDTNRNNEQFF. CDR3 bases: TGTGCCAGCACCCCAAGGGACACCAATAGGAACAATGAGCAGTTCTTC. The V gene is TRBV6-2 or TRBV6-3, the J gene TRBJ2-1, with D perhaps matching TRBD1 (6 bases). Trimming removed 7 bases at V and 5 bases at J, with 21 bases between. This CDR3 spans 16 amino acids. Per the germline V gene, CDR1 is MNHEY and CDR2 is SVGEGT.

The chain joins TRBV7-8 to TRBJ1-2, with a possible D match to TRBD1 (5 bases). The CDR3 runs 13 residues. Trimming pared 1 base from V and 8 bases from J, leaving 11 bases between. From germline, CDR1 is SGHVS and CDR2 FQNEAQ. CDR3: CASSLGGDAGYTF. The CDR3 nucleotides are TGTGCCAGCAGCTTAGGGGGGGACGCGGGCTACACCTTC.

V and J are TRBV19 and TRBJ2-7, with D perhaps TRBD1 (5 bases). Trimming removed 0 bases at V and 3 bases at J, with 9 bases between. The CDR3 has 14 amino acids. The germline gives CDR1 LNHDA, CDR2 SQIVND (reference sequence). This CDR3 is CASSIEDRYYEQYF. CDR3 DNA: TGTGCCAGTAGTATAGAAGACAGATACTACGAGCAGTACTTC.

The rearrangement links TRBV5-6 to TRBJ1-3; TRBD1 might be the D (5 bases). This CDR3 comprises 16 residues. V lost 1 base and J 4 bases, leaving 15 bases between the germline ends. The germline V gene has CDR1 SGHDT and CDR2 YYEEEE. The CDR3 protein is CASSLLGTPTGNTIYF. The DNA of the CDR3 is TGTGCCAGCAGCTTGCTTGGGACTCCTACGGGAAACACCATATATTTT.

V gene TRBV18 combines with J gene TRBJ2-1, with D perhaps matching TRBD2 (5 bases). Looked up from germline, CDR1 is KGHSH and CDR2 is LQKENI. Trimming took 6 bases from V and 8 from J, leaving 8 bases between them. The CDR3 sequence is 11 residues long. This CDR3 is CASSRADEQFF. CDR3 bases: TGTGCCAGCTCGCGGGCGGATGAGCAGTTCTTC.

The chain carries TRBV3-1 (or the pseudogene TRBV3-2) and TRBJ1-6; 7 positions match TRBD1. CDR1 LGHDT and CDR2 YNNKEL come from the germline V gene (reference sequence). V dropped 3 bases and J dropped 6; count of bases not matched to a gene: 11. The CDR3 loop spans 17 amino acids. The CDR3 region is CASSHGLRQGVNSPLHF. As DNA, the CDR3 is TGTGCCAGCAGCCACGGCCTGAGACAGGGAGTTAATTCACCCCTCCACTTT.